The rows below give T cell receptor beta chains drawn from one sample of a study of patients and donors after allogeneic stem cell transplantation. TCRdb recomputed calls from the RT-PCR reads with MiXCR, one row per CDR3 protein. The sample gives approximately 410,000 distinct CDR3 sequences, 16% of which show up once; less than 8.5% is in the top ten. Sequences were obtained from blood, either unsorted or a sorted T cell fraction (not recorded which). The receptors here all came from a human donor who was either an allogeneic HSCT recipient or a stem cell or donor lymphocyte infusion donor (not recorded which). It is not recorded whose cells these are; they may come from a transplant donor. Each CDR3 is given with its conserved first and last residue. A D gene is named only where the DNA matches it firmly. Clone sizes are given selectively: once, few, many, or a class where the clone is expanded.

d_gene: .; abundance: few; j_gene: TRBJ1-1; v_gene: TRBV7-9; CDR3nt: TGTGCCAGCAGCTTAGCGGGGTGGGACACTGAAGCTTTCTTT; CDR3aa: CASSLAGWDTEAFF
d_gene: TRBD1; abundance: .; j_gene: TRBJ2-7; v_gene: TRBV9; CDR3nt: TGTGCCAGCAGCGCCCAAAGGGGGCCTCCTACGAAGCAGTACTTC; CDR3aa: CASSAQRGPPTKQYF
d_gene: .; abundance: few; j_gene: TRBJ1-2; v_gene: TRBV5-6; CDR3nt: TGTGCCAGCAGCTTGGAAAGGGGGAAGGGTGGCTACACCTTC; CDR3aa: CASSLERGKGGYTF
d_gene: .; abundance: few; j_gene: TRBJ2-4; v_gene: TRBV25-1; CDR3nt: TGTGCCAGCAGATCCTCGCGGGAAAACATTCAGTACTTC; CDR3aa: CASRSSRENIQYF
d_gene: .; abundance: .; j_gene: TRBJ2-3; v_gene: TRBV29-1; CDR3nt: TGCAGCGTCGCGGCGGCTAGGCCCAGCACAGATACGCAGTATTTT; CDR3aa: CSVAAARPSTDTQYF
d_gene: .; abundance: many; j_gene: TRBJ2-1; v_gene: TRBV12-3/TRBV12-4; CDR3nt: TGTGCCAGCAGTTTGCTCGGGCCGTACAATGAGCAGTTCTTC; CDR3aa: CASSLLGPYNEQFF
d_gene: TRBD2; abundance: many; j_gene: TRBJ2-2; v_gene: TRBV12-3/TRBV12-4; CDR3nt: TGTGCCAGCAGTTTAAGAGGGCTAGCGGCCGCCGGGGAGCTGTTTTTT; CDR3aa: CASSLRGLAAAGELFF
d_gene: .; abundance: many; j_gene: TRBJ2-7; v_gene: TRBV2; CDR3nt: TGTGCCAGCAGTTTTCCTGAGGGTCGGGAATACGAGCAGTACTTC; CDR3aa: CASSFPEGREYEQYF
d_gene: .; abundance: few; j_gene: TRBJ2-7; v_gene: TRBV4-1; CDR3nt: TGCGCCAGCAGCCAAGTTGAAGGGACCTCCTACGAGCAGTACTTC; CDR3aa: CASSQVEGTSYEQYF
d_gene: .; abundance: many; j_gene: TRBJ1-6; v_gene: TRBV20-1; CDR3nt: TGCAGTGCCCACGAAGACACCCTCTCACCCCTCCACTTT; CDR3aa: CSAHEDTLSPLHF
d_gene: .; abundance: .; j_gene: TRBJ2-2; v_gene: TRBV3-1; CDR3nt: TGTGCCAGCAGCCTGACGACACCGGGGGACACCGGGGAGCTGTTTTTT; CDR3aa: CASSLTTPGDTGELFF
d_gene: TRBD2; abundance: many; j_gene: TRBJ2-3; v_gene: TRBV12-3/TRBV12-4; CDR3nt: TGTGCCAGCAGTGAGGGCACTAGCGGGAGCACAGATACGCAGTATTTT; CDR3aa: CASSEGTSGSTDTQYF
d_gene: .; abundance: few; j_gene: TRBJ1-3; v_gene: TRBV4-3; CDR3nt: TGCGCCAGCAGCCCCTCTCGACATGCTGGAAACACCATATATTTT; CDR3aa: CASSPSRHAGNTIYF
d_gene: TRBD2; abundance: few; j_gene: TRBJ2-5; v_gene: TRBV6-2/TRBV6-3; CDR3nt: TGTGCCTCCCGGCTAGCGGGGGCAGAGACCCAGTACTTC; CDR3aa: CASRLAGAETQYF
d_gene: TRBD2; abundance: .; j_gene: TRBJ2-3; v_gene: TRBV12-3/TRBV12-4; CDR3nt: TGTGCCAGCAGGAGACTAGCGAGGAGCACAGATACGCAGTATTTT; CDR3aa: CASRRLARSTDTQYF
d_gene: .; abundance: .; j_gene: TRBJ2-6; v_gene: TRBV5-1; CDR3nt: TGCGCCAGCAGCTTGAGTCCCTCTGGGGCCAACGTCCTGACTTTC; CDR3aa: CASSLSPSGANVLTF
d_gene: .; abundance: few; j_gene: TRBJ2-2; v_gene: TRBV6-2/TRBV6-3; CDR3nt: TGTGCCAGCAGTTACACATTACTCGGGGGCACTGCGAACACCGGGGAGCTGTTTTTT; CDR3aa: CASSYTLLGGTANTGELFF
d_gene: TRBD1; abundance: few; j_gene: TRBJ1-1; v_gene: TRBV6-2/TRBV6-3; CDR3nt: TGTGCCAGCAGTTACCGCCGGGACAGACTGAACACTGAAGCTTTCTTT; CDR3aa: CASSYRRDRLNTEAFF
d_gene: .; abundance: many; j_gene: TRBJ2-5; v_gene: TRBV12-3/TRBV12-4; CDR3nt: TGTGCCAGCAGTTTAATCCAAGAGACCCAGTACTTC; CDR3aa: CASSLIQETQYF
d_gene: .; abundance: .; j_gene: TRBJ1-2; v_gene: TRBV7-9; CDR3nt: TGTGCCAGCAGCCCCGCTGGGGCTAACTATGGCTACACCTTC; CDR3aa: CASSPAGANYGYTF
d_gene: .; abundance: .; j_gene: TRBJ2-5; v_gene: TRBV7-2; CDR3nt: TGTGCCAGCAGCTTAATGGCAGGCCTCCGCCAAGAGACCCAGTACTTC; CDR3aa: CASSLMAGLRQETQYF
d_gene: TRBD1; abundance: .; j_gene: TRBJ2-7; v_gene: TRBV3-1; CDR3nt: TGTGCCAGCAGCCAACGTCAGGGGGACTACGAGCAGTACTTC; CDR3aa: CASSQRQGDYEQYF
d_gene: TRBD1; abundance: few; j_gene: TRBJ2-7; v_gene: TRBV4-1; CDR3nt: TGCGCCAGCGGACAGGAGAGGTCCTACGAGCAGTACTTC; CDR3aa: CASGQERSYEQYF
d_gene: .; abundance: .; j_gene: TRBJ2-5; v_gene: TRBV11-1; CDR3nt: TGTGCCAGCAGCTTAGGCGCAACCCAAGAGACCCAGTACTTC; CDR3aa: CASSLGATQETQYF
d_gene: .; abundance: many; j_gene: TRBJ2-2; v_gene: TRBV9; CDR3nt: TGTGCCAGCAGCGTGGCTTCCGGGGAGCTGTTTTTT; CDR3aa: CASSVASGELFF
d_gene: .; abundance: .; j_gene: TRBJ2-1; v_gene: TRBV5-1; CDR3nt: TGCGCCAGCTCGCCGCTCCAGGGTGAGGGGACAAATGAGCAGTTCTTC; CDR3aa: CASSPLQGEGTNEQFF
d_gene: .; abundance: .; j_gene: TRBJ2-7; v_gene: TRBV5-1; CDR3nt: TGCGCCAGCAGCTCTGTCTCTCACGAGCAGTACTTC; CDR3aa: CASSSVSHEQYF
d_gene: .; abundance: few; j_gene: TRBJ1-5; v_gene: TRBV12-3/TRBV12-4; CDR3nt: TGTGCCAGCAGTTTAGGGGACTTGAGACCCCAGCATTTT; CDR3aa: CASSLGDLRPQHF
d_gene: .; abundance: .; j_gene: TRBJ2-1; v_gene: TRBV7-9; CDR3nt: TGTGCCAGCAGCTTCCCACTTTTCCTATACAATGAGCAGTTCTTC; CDR3aa: CASSFPLFLYNEQFF
d_gene: .; abundance: .; j_gene: TRBJ2-7; v_gene: TRBV13; CDR3nt: TGTGCCAGCAGCTGGGCGGAGGTGCAGTACTTC; CDR3aa: CASSWAEVQYF
d_gene: .; abundance: .; j_gene: TRBJ2-4; v_gene: TRBV18; CDR3nt: TGTGCCAGCTCACGACCTCGGGACAAAAGACACATTCAGTACTTC; CDR3aa: CASSRPRDKRHIQYF
d_gene: .; abundance: .; j_gene: TRBJ2-7; v_gene: TRBV27; CDR3nt: TGTGCCAGCAGTTCCCAGCAGGGCCGCACCTACGAGCAGTACTTC; CDR3aa: CASSSQQGRTYEQYF
d_gene: TRBD1; abundance: .; j_gene: TRBJ2-7; v_gene: TRBV20-1; CDR3nt: TGCAGTGCTCCGGACAGGTCGGTCGGCTACGAGCAGTACTTC; CDR3aa: CSAPDRSVGYEQYF
d_gene: .; abundance: .; j_gene: TRBJ2-7; v_gene: TRBV25-1; CDR3nt: TGTGCCAGCAGTGAATTGAGGGAGCAGTACTTC; CDR3aa: CASSELREQYF
d_gene: TRBD2; abundance: few; j_gene: TRBJ2-3; v_gene: TRBV20-1; CDR3nt: TGCAGTGCTAGCCGACTAGCGGGACGGGCAGATACGCAGTATTTT; CDR3aa: CSASRLAGRADTQYF
d_gene: TRBD1; abundance: few; j_gene: TRBJ2-1; v_gene: TRBV5-1; CDR3nt: TGCGCCAGCAAGGGACAGGGGGCTGACAATGAGCAGTTCTTC; CDR3aa: CASKGQGADNEQFF
d_gene: .; abundance: .; j_gene: TRBJ1-5; v_gene: TRBV2; CDR3nt: TGTGCCAGCACCCCGCGGGGAGGCGGCGGTCAGCCCCAGCATTTT; CDR3aa: CASTPRGGGGQPQHF
d_gene: .; abundance: few; j_gene: TRBJ1-4; v_gene: TRBV20-1; CDR3nt: TGCAGTGCTAGAGATCGCAGGGGTGGAGAAAAACTGTTTTTT; CDR3aa: CSARDRRGGEKLFF
d_gene: TRBD1; abundance: few; j_gene: TRBJ2-2; v_gene: TRBV6-2/TRBV6-3; CDR3nt: TGTGCCACCTCGGACAGGTCATACACCGGGGAGCTGTTTTTT; CDR3aa: CATSDRSYTGELFF
d_gene: .; abundance: few; j_gene: TRBJ2-1; v_gene: TRBV5-1; CDR3nt: TGCGCCAGCAGCTTGGTAGGGGCCTACAATGAGCAGTTCTTC; CDR3aa: CASSLVGAYNEQFF
d_gene: TRBD1; abundance: few; j_gene: TRBJ2-1; v_gene: TRBV4-1; CDR3nt: TGCGCCAGCAGCCAATGGGCTACAGGGGTCGGCAATGAGCAGTTCTTC; CDR3aa: CASSQWATGVGNEQFF
d_gene: .; abundance: .; j_gene: TRBJ2-7; v_gene: TRBV6-2/TRBV6-3; CDR3nt: TGTGCCAGCAGTCACAACTCCTACGAGCAGTACTTC; CDR3aa: CASSHNSYEQYF
d_gene: .; abundance: many; j_gene: TRBJ2-6; v_gene: TRBV4-3; CDR3nt: TGCGCCAGCAGCCAAGATAGGGGCGCAGGGGCCAACGTCCTGACTTTC; CDR3aa: CASSQDRGAGANVLTF
d_gene: TRBD2; abundance: many; j_gene: TRBJ2-2; v_gene: TRBV5-1; CDR3nt: TGCGCCAGCAGCTTGCGTCTAGCGGGAGGCGCAAACACCGGGGAGCTGTTTTTT; CDR3aa: CASSLRLAGGANTGELFF
d_gene: .; abundance: few; j_gene: TRBJ1-3; v_gene: TRBV9; CDR3nt: TGTGCCAGCAGCGCCACAGGGAGTGTAAGTTCGGGAAACACCATATATTTT; CDR3aa: CASSATGSVSSGNTIYF
d_gene: TRBD1; abundance: .; j_gene: TRBJ1-5; v_gene: TRBV27; CDR3nt: TGTGCCAGCAGTACCCGGACAGGGCATCAGCCCCAGCATTTT; CDR3aa: CASSTRTGHQPQHF
d_gene: .; abundance: .; j_gene: TRBJ1-1; v_gene: TRBV5-1; CDR3nt: TGCGCCAGCACCGGACGGCCGCACCACACTGAAGCTTTCTTT; CDR3aa: CASTGRPHHTEAFF
d_gene: .; abundance: many; j_gene: TRBJ2-5; v_gene: TRBV3-1; CDR3nt: TGTGCCAGCAGCCGACGACTAGGGCAACAAGAGACCCAGTACTTC; CDR3aa: CASSRRLGQQETQYF
d_gene: TRBD2; abundance: .; j_gene: TRBJ2-1; v_gene: TRBV6-2/TRBV6-3; CDR3nt: TGTGCCAGCAGTTACTCACTGGCGGGGGGGTACAATGAGCAGTTCTTC; CDR3aa: CASSYSLAGGYNEQFF
d_gene: TRBD2; abundance: .; j_gene: TRBJ2-5; v_gene: TRBV7-8; CDR3nt: TGTGCCAGCAGCTTAGCGCTAGCGGGGGCGCAAGAGACCCAGTACTTC; CDR3aa: CASSLALAGAQETQYF
d_gene: .; abundance: .; j_gene: TRBJ1-3; v_gene: TRBV29-1; CDR3nt: TGCAGCGTTACCCGGACCGCGGGCACTCAGGGCACCATATATTTT; CDR3aa: CSVTRTAGTQGTIYF
d_gene: .; abundance: many; j_gene: TRBJ1-5; v_gene: TRBV4-3; CDR3nt: TGCGCCAGCAGCCAAGATAGGGCGGGAGGAACGCCCCAGCATTTT; CDR3aa: CASSQDRAGGTPQHF
d_gene: TRBD2; abundance: .; j_gene: TRBJ2-2; v_gene: TRBV6-5; CDR3nt: TGTGCCAGCAGTTATGATAGCGGGAGAAGTACCGGGGAGCTGTTTTTT; CDR3aa: CASSYDSGRSTGELFF
d_gene: TRBD2; abundance: few; j_gene: TRBJ2-3; v_gene: TRBV11-2; CDR3nt: TGTGCCAGCAGCAAACCCAGCGGGGGGTTCTTTGGGACAGATACGCAGTATTTT; CDR3aa: CASSKPSGGFFGTDTQYF
d_gene: .; abundance: few; j_gene: TRBJ1-1; v_gene: TRBV28; CDR3nt: TGTGCCAGCAGTTGGGGGGCAAGGAACACTGAAGCTTTCTTT; CDR3aa: CASSWGARNTEAFF